A selection of T cell receptor beta chains follows, all from one sample in a study of blood T cell repertoires in COVID-19. The repertoire was sequenced with immunoSEQ multiplex PCR; TCRdb's copy has only in-frame clones and lacks some. The data hold approximately 59,000 clones, with 75% to 90% observed a single time. Sequenced input: peripheral blood. These receptors came from a man aged 60-69 years with COVID-19, enrolled during active disease. CDR3s include the opening cysteine and the closing phenylalanine or tryptophan. The order of the fields is clone size, V gene, J gene, D gene, CDR3 protein, CDR3 DNA. The D gene is left open where the match is weak. Clone size is stated in some rows and not others, as once, few, many or a class when expanded.

abundance: .; v_gene: TRBV19; j_gene: TRBJ2-2; d_gene: .; CDR3aa: CASSRVVGQEAGELFF; CDR3nt: TGTGCCAGTAGTCGGGTGGTAGGCCAAGAGGCCGGGGAGCTGTTTTTT
abundance: .; v_gene: TRBV6-2/TRBV6-3; j_gene: TRBJ2-7; d_gene: .; CDR3aa: CASSYSTVSEQYF; CDR3nt: TGTGCCAGCAGTTACTCGACTGTTTCGGAACAGTACTTC
abundance: .; v_gene: TRBV4-2; j_gene: TRBJ2-3; d_gene: TRBD2; CDR3aa: CASSQDPTSGPDTQYF; CDR3nt: TGTGCCAGCAGCCAAGATCCCACTAGCGGGCCCGATACGCAGTATTTT
abundance: .; v_gene: TRBV3-1/TRBV3-2; j_gene: TRBJ1-4; d_gene: TRBD1; CDR3aa: CASSPRQGAVEKLFF; CDR3nt: TGTGCCAGCAGCCCCCGACAGGGGGCTGTCGAAAAACTGTTTTTT
abundance: once; v_gene: TRBV7-8; j_gene: TRBJ2-3; d_gene: .; CDR3aa: CASSLGSDRGDTQYF; CDR3nt: TGTGCCAGCAGCTTAGGCAGCGACCGGGGAGATACGCAGTATTTT
abundance: .; v_gene: TRBV6-2/TRBV6-3; j_gene: TRBJ2-3; d_gene: .; CDR3aa: CASSYASGVTDTQYF; CDR3nt: TGTGCCAGCAGTTACGCGAGCGGAGTAACAGATACGCAGTATTTT
abundance: .; v_gene: TRBV13; j_gene: TRBJ1-2; d_gene: TRBD1; CDR3aa: CASSVQGFYGYTF; CDR3nt: TGTGCCAGCAGCGTACAGGGGTTTTATGGCTACACCTTC
abundance: .; v_gene: TRBV27; j_gene: TRBJ1-6; d_gene: .; CDR3aa: CASSSGTYNSPLHF; CDR3nt: TGTGCCAGCAGTTCGGGGACTTATAATTCACCCCTCCACTTT
abundance: .; v_gene: TRBV5-1; j_gene: TRBJ2-1; d_gene: TRBD2; CDR3aa: CASSAGAGVYSSYNEQFF; CDR3nt: TGCGCCAGCAGCGCTGGGGCGGGGGTGTATAGCTCCTACAATGAGCAGTTCTTC
abundance: .; v_gene: TRBV7-2; j_gene: TRBJ2-2; d_gene: .; CDR3aa: CASSQRTGGVGELFF; CDR3nt: TGTGCCAGCAGCCAGAGGACAGGCGGGGTCGGGGAGCTGTTTTTT
abundance: .; v_gene: TRBV5-6; j_gene: TRBJ2-5; d_gene: TRBD2; CDR3aa: CASSTGLAGRETQYF; CDR3nt: TGTGCCAGCAGCACGGGACTAGCGGGCCGTGAGACCCAGTACTTC
abundance: .; v_gene: TRBV5-1; j_gene: TRBJ1-2; d_gene: .; CDR3aa: CASSFSGQTNYGYTF; CDR3nt: TGCGCCAGCAGCTTTTCGGGACAAACAAACTATGGCTACACCTTC
abundance: .; v_gene: TRBV7-6; j_gene: TRBJ1-4; d_gene: TRBD1; CDR3aa: CASSLRKPRQGPEKLFF; CDR3nt: TGTGCCAGCAGCTTACGCAAGCCGAGACAGGGGCCGGAAAAACTGTTTTTT
abundance: .; v_gene: TRBV12-3/TRBV12-4; j_gene: TRBJ1-2; d_gene: .; CDR3aa: CASSLLGGSYTF; CDR3nt: TGTGCCAGCAGTTTACTTGGGGGCAGCTACACCTTC
abundance: .; v_gene: TRBV14; j_gene: TRBJ2-7; d_gene: .; CDR3aa: CASSSQVTYEQYF; CDR3nt: TGTGCCAGCAGCTCACAGGTTACCTACGAGCAGTACTTC
abundance: .; v_gene: TRBV9; j_gene: TRBJ2-3; d_gene: TRBD2; CDR3aa: CASSARTSGGRDTQYF; CDR3nt: TGTGCCAGCAGCGCAAGAACTAGCGGGGGGAGGGATACGCAGTATTTT
abundance: .; v_gene: TRBV7-2; j_gene: TRBJ2-7; d_gene: TRBD1; CDR3aa: CASSSGTGQGYEQYF; CDR3nt: TGTGCCAGCAGCTCCGGCACCGGACAGGGGTACGAGCAGTACTTC
abundance: .; v_gene: TRBV27; j_gene: TRBJ1-5; d_gene: TRBD1; CDR3aa: CASRRTGGFRDSNQPQHF; CDR3nt: TGTGCCAGCAGGAGGACAGGGGGCTTTAGGGATAGCAATCAGCCCCAGCATTTT
abundance: .; v_gene: TRBV27; j_gene: TRBJ1-2; d_gene: TRBD1; CDR3aa: CASKKTGAYGYTF; CDR3nt: TGTGCCAGTAAGAAAACAGGGGCCTATGGCTACACCTTC
abundance: .; v_gene: TRBV3-1/TRBV3-2; j_gene: TRBJ1-4; d_gene: .; CDR3aa: CASSQVTGLSEKLFF; CDR3nt: TGTGCCAGCAGCCAGGTTACAGGGTTGAGTGAAAAACTGTTTTTT
abundance: .; v_gene: TRBV10-3; j_gene: TRBJ2-3; d_gene: .; CDR3aa: CAISESGARDTQYF; CDR3nt: TGTGCCATCAGTGAGTCGGGGGCGCGGGATACGCAGTATTTT
abundance: .; v_gene: TRBV5-1; j_gene: TRBJ2-1; d_gene: TRBD2; CDR3aa: CASSFSSSGGVNEQFF; CDR3nt: TGCGCCAGCAGCTTTTCTTCTAGCGGGGGAGTAAATGAGCAGTTCTTC
abundance: .; v_gene: TRBV6-2/TRBV6-3; j_gene: TRBJ2-1; d_gene: .; CDR3aa: CASSSVGEGQFF; CDR3nt: TGTGCCAGCAGTTCCGTTGGAGAGGGGCAGTTCTTC
abundance: .; v_gene: TRBV10-3; j_gene: TRBJ2-1; d_gene: TRBD2; CDR3aa: CAARVGGWDNEQFF; CDR3nt: TGTGCCGCACGGGTCGGGGGGTGGGACAATGAGCAGTTCTTC
abundance: .; v_gene: TRBV3-1/TRBV3-2; j_gene: TRBJ1-1; d_gene: .; CDR3aa: CASSQGSGTEAFF; CDR3nt: TGTGCCAGCAGCCAAGGCTCGGGGACTGAAGCTTTCTTT
abundance: .; v_gene: TRBV3-1/TRBV3-2; j_gene: TRBJ2-7; d_gene: TRBD2; CDR3aa: CASSPLAGPGYEQYF; CDR3nt: TGTGCCAGCAGCCCACTAGCGGGGCCAGGCTACGAGCAGTACTTC
abundance: .; v_gene: TRBV15; j_gene: TRBJ2-5; d_gene: .; CDR3aa: CATSRGNSDYQETQYF; CDR3nt: TGTGCCACCAGCAGAGGGAATAGTGACTATCAAGAGACCCAGTACTTC
abundance: once; v_gene: TRBV3-1/TRBV3-2; j_gene: TRBJ2-3; d_gene: .; CDR3aa: CASSPSTNADTQYF; CDR3nt: TGTGCCAGCAGCCCATCCACTAACGCAGATACGCAGTATTTT
abundance: .; v_gene: TRBV29-1; j_gene: TRBJ2-3; d_gene: .; CDR3aa: CSASGHSTDTQYF; CDR3nt: TGCAGCGCCTCGGGACATAGCACAGATACGCAGTATTTT
abundance: .; v_gene: TRBV7-9; j_gene: TRBJ2-2; d_gene: .; CDR3aa: CASSLATVNTGELFF; CDR3nt: TGTGCCAGCAGCTTAGCGACAGTGAACACCGGGGAGCTGTTTTTT
abundance: once; v_gene: TRBV12-3/TRBV12-4; j_gene: TRBJ2-3; d_gene: .; CDR3aa: CASTPQGGDTQYF; CDR3nt: TGTGCCAGCACCCCCCAGGGTGGAGATACGCAGTATTTT
abundance: .; v_gene: TRBV9; j_gene: TRBJ2-2; d_gene: .; CDR3aa: CASSVGSGPNTGELFF; CDR3nt: TGTGCCAGCAGCGTAGGGAGCGGGCCGAACACCGGGGAGCTGTTTTTT
abundance: once; v_gene: TRBV2; j_gene: TRBJ2-3; d_gene: TRBD1; CDR3aa: CASPGRGPEDTQYF; CDR3nt: TGTGCCAGCCCAGGTAGGGGGCCCGAAGATACGCAGTATTTT
abundance: .; v_gene: TRBV5-1; j_gene: TRBJ2-5; d_gene: TRBD1; CDR3aa: CASSMGQTDQETQYF; CDR3nt: TGCGCCAGCAGCATGGGACAGACAGACCAAGAGACCCAGTACTTC
abundance: .; v_gene: TRBV2; j_gene: TRBJ1-4; d_gene: .; CDR3aa: CASRERSEKLFF; CDR3nt: TGTGCCAGCAGGGAGCGCTCTGAAAAACTGTTTTTT
abundance: .; v_gene: TRBV9; j_gene: TRBJ1-1; d_gene: TRBD1; CDR3aa: CASSVVQGDSENTEAFF; CDR3nt: TGTGCCAGCAGCGTAGTGCAGGGGGACAGTGAGAACACTGAAGCTTTCTTT
abundance: .; v_gene: TRBV6-5; j_gene: TRBJ2-7; d_gene: .; CDR3aa: CASSNRVEQYF; CDR3nt: TGTGCCAGCAGTAACAGGGTCGAGCAGTACTTC
abundance: .; v_gene: TRBV11-2; j_gene: TRBJ2-1; d_gene: .; CDR3aa: CASRRLLYNEQFF; CDR3nt: TGTGCCAGCAGGAGGTTACTTTACAATGAGCAGTTCTTC
abundance: .; v_gene: TRBV7-9; j_gene: TRBJ2-3; d_gene: TRBD2; CDR3aa: CASSFSGATDTQYF; CDR3nt: TGTGCCAGCAGCTTTAGCGGGGCCACAGATACGCAGTATTTT
abundance: once; v_gene: TRBV20-1; j_gene: TRBJ1-1; d_gene: .; CDR3aa: CSGRSGSEAFF; CDR3nt: TGCAGTGGCAGGTCGGGGAGTGAAGCTTTCTTT
abundance: few; v_gene: TRBV7-2; j_gene: TRBJ2-7; d_gene: TRBD1; CDR3aa: CASSLSTGGATYEQYF; CDR3nt: TGTGCCAGCAGCCTAAGTACAGGGGGCGCGACCTACGAGCAGTACTTC
abundance: .; v_gene: TRBV4-3; j_gene: TRBJ2-3; d_gene: .; CDR3aa: CASSQQGKLADTQYF; CDR3nt: TGCGCCAGCAGCCAACAGGGGAAGTTGGCAGATACGCAGTATTTT
abundance: .; v_gene: TRBV9; j_gene: TRBJ2-3; d_gene: TRBD2; CDR3aa: CASSPELAGSAGTQYF; CDR3nt: TGTGCCAGCAGCCCGGAGCTAGCGGGTTCCGCGGGTACGCAGTATTTT
abundance: .; v_gene: TRBV5-1; j_gene: TRBJ1-1; d_gene: TRBD1; CDR3aa: CASSREPGQINTEAFF; CDR3nt: TGCGCCAGCAGCAGGGAGCCGGGACAGATAAACACTGAAGCTTTCTTT
abundance: .; v_gene: TRBV6-5; j_gene: TRBJ2-7; d_gene: .; CDR3aa: CASRVQDSSSYEQYF; CDR3nt: TGTGCCAGCAGGGTTCAAGACTCATCCTCCTACGAGCAGTACTTC